Below, 20 T cell receptor beta chains from the same sample are listed, as sequenced in a study of CD8 T cells in Susac syndrome. Random-hexamer reverse transcription was applied to about 0.45 to 1 ug RNA. TCRdb independently ran MiXCR on the immunoSEQ multiplex PCR reads; one entry per CDR3 protein. The table has some 97,000 distinct CDR3 sequences, nearly 97% seen once. Sequenced material: CD8+ T cells from PBMCs. The receptor source for this set is a human donor with Susac syndrome.

The chain links TRBV7-6 to TRBJ2-2; no firm D call. Germline loops: CDR1 SGHVS, CDR2 FNYEAQ. The length of the CDR3 is 12 residues. V gave up 1 base and J gave up 7 bases, with 4 bases separating them. The CDR3 region is CASSLVFGELFF. Written as DNA, the CDR3 is TGTGCCAGCAGCTTAGTCTTCGGGGAGCTGTTTTTT. Based on the CDR3 plus reference TRBV7-6 and TRBJ2-2, the full variable domain is GAGVSQSPRYKVTKRGQDVALRCDPISGHVSLYWYRQALGQGPEFLTYFNYEAQQDKSGLPNDRFSAERPEGSISTLTIQRTEQRDSAMYRCASSLVFGELFFGEGSRLTVL.

The V and J genes are TRBV20-1 and TRBJ2-7; 15 bases fit TRBD2. CDR3 size: 16 residues. The ends lost 5 bases at V and 2 bases at J; junction bases unmatched: 7. CDR1 DFQATT and CDR2 SNEGSKA come from the germline V gene (reference sequence). The CDR3 nucleotides read TGCAGTGCTGTCGGACTAGCGGGAGGGCCCACCTACGAGCAGTACTTC. This translates into CSAVGLAGGPTYEQYF.

This chain joins TRBV5-1 and TRBJ2-1; unclear D gene. This CDR3 contains 11 residues. V was cut by 2 bases and J by 7 bases, with 4 bases left in between. CDR1 is SGHRS and CDR2 is YFSETQ in the germline V gene. CDR3 nucleotide sequence: TGCGCCAGCAGCTTTAGAAATGAGCAGTTCTTC. Translated: CASSFRNEQFF.

The V gene is TRBV29-1, the J gene TRBJ1-4; D perhaps matches TRBD1 (5 bases). In germline, CDR1 is SQVTM, CDR2 ANQGSEA. Deletions cut 1 base from V and 7 bases from J, with 19 bases between. This CDR3 spans 16 amino acids. CDR3 loop: CSVEGYFGHDGEKLFF. The CDR3 coding sequence is TGCAGCGTTGAAGGCTACTTTGGACATGACGGTGAAAAACTGTTTTTT.

The chain is built from TRBV5-1 and TRBJ2-5; perhaps D is TRBD1 or TRBD2 (5 bases each). In germline, CDR1 is SGHRS, CDR2 YFSETQ. V was trimmed by 6 bases and J by 3 bases, leaving 15 bases between them. The CDR3 totals 14 residues. The CDR3 nucleotides are TGCGCCAGCAAGAGGGGTTTTGGAGAAGAGACCCAGTACTTC. Translation: CASKRGFGEETQYF.

V and J are TRBV24-1 and TRBJ1-1; D is perhaps TRBD1 (6 bases). The V gene's germline CDR1 is KGHDR and CDR2 SFDVKD. The CDR3 length is 13 residues. Trimming left V 3 bases short and J 6 bases short, with 10 bases between. The CDR3 DNA reads TGTGCCACCAGTGATCGACGGACAGCTGAAGCTTTCTTT. It codes for CATSDRRTAEAFF.

For the CDR3, the DNA is TGTGCCAGCAGCAGCCCACCCGGGGAAGCTTTCTTT. Translation: CASSSPPGEAFF. The chain recombines TRBV6-5 with TRBJ1-1, with D unclear. V shed 6 bases and J shed 8 bases, with 13 bases lying between them. Germline V gives CDR1 MNHEY, CDR2 SVGAGI. CDR3 size: 12 residues.

J is TRBJ2-1 and V is TRBV29-1; D uncertain. The CDR3 has 11 amino acids. Germline V lookup: CDR1 SQVTM, CDR2 ANQGSEA. The ends were cut back, 7 bases at V and 5 bases at J, with 9 bases in the middle. In DNA form, the CDR3 reads TGCAGCGCCACGCACCACAATGAGCAGTTCTTC. Translated, it gives CSATHHNEQFF.

The V gene is TRBV20-1, the J gene TRBJ2-6; 8 nucleotides match TRBD1. This CDR3 has 19 residues. The ends lost 0 bases at V and 0 bases at J; junction bases unmatched: 10. Germline loops: CDR1 DFQATT, CDR2 SNEGSKA (reference sequence). Here the CDR3 DNA reads TGCAGTGCTAGAGATCCTACAGGGGGTTTAGACTCTGGGGCCAACGTCCTGACTTTC. It specifies CSARDPTGGLDSGANVLTF.

This rearrangement joins TRBV10-3 to TRBJ2-4; TRBD1 is a possible D gene (7 bases). The CDR3 is 16 amino acids. The ends were cut back, 2 bases at V and 3 bases at J, with 14 bases in the middle. Germline V gene lookup returns CDR1 ENHRY and CDR2 SYGVKD. The CDR3 DNA reads TGTGCCATCAGTGAGGGGAACAGGGGAGGCAAAAACATTCAGTACTTC. It yields the protein CAISEGNRGGKNIQYF.

The J gene is TRBJ2-2, the V gene TRBV5-6, with D hard to call. The CDR3 has 14 amino acids. V was pared by 0 bases and J by 3 bases, with 6 bases between. CDR1 is SGHDT, CDR2 YYEEEE, per germline. CDR3 bases: TGTGCCAGCAGCTTGGGTGGAGACACCGGGGAGCTGTTTTTT. This sequence encodes CASSLGGDTGELFF. The full variable domain, in which reference TRBV5-6 and TRBJ2-2 provide the parts outside the CDR3, is DAGVTQSPTHLIKTRGQQVTLRCSPKSGHDTVSWYQQALGQGPQFIFQYYEEEERQRGNFPDRFSGHQFPNYSSELNVNALLLGDSALYLCASSLGGDTGELFFGEGSRLTVL.

This chain uses TRBV27 with TRBJ2-3, with D possibly being TRBD2 (5 bases). CDR3 length: 15 residues. The germline V gene encodes CDR1 MNHEY and CDR2 SMNVEV (reference sequence). V lost 3 bases, J lost 4 bases, and 14 bases lay in between. This CDR3 is CASSFRPGVSDTQYF. The CDR3 DNA follows: TGTGCCAGCAGTTTCCGACCCGGGGTTTCAGATACGCAGTATTTT.

The chain recombines TRBV5-1 with TRBJ2-7; no clear D. Germline V gene data show CDR1 as SGHRS and CDR2 as YFSETQ. CDR3 size: 14 residues. Trimming took 0 bases from V and 3 from J, leaving 10 bases between them. Here the CDR3 reads CASSLADRSYEQYF. The DNA of the CDR3 is TGCGCCAGCAGCTTGGCGGACCGGAGCTACGAGCAGTACTTC. The entire variable domain, with the rest obtained from reference TRBV5-1 and TRBJ2-7, is as follows: KAGVTQTPRYLIKTRGQQVTLSCSPISGHRSVSWYQQTPGQGLQFLFEYFSETQRNKGNFPGRFSGRQFSNSRSEMNVSTLELGDSALYLCASSLADRSYEQYFGPGTRLTVT.

The chain uses TRBV9 and TRBJ1-6; 8 bases agree with TRBD1. Germline lookup yields CDR1 SGDLS and CDR2 YYNGEE. The CDR3 consists of 15 residues. The junction had 7 bases not matched to a gene; V was cut back by 4 bases and J by 7 bases. The CDR3 here is CASSQGAVQNSPLHF. CDR3 coding DNA: TGTGCCAGCAGCCAGGGGGCAGTTCAAAATTCACCCCTCCACTTT.

The V call is TRBV29-1, the J call TRBJ1-2; D possibly corresponds to TRBD1 (5 bases). Germline lookup yields CDR1 SQVTM and CDR2 ANQGSEA. CDR3 size: 14 residues. Trimming stripped 4 bases from V and 7 bases from J, with 19 bases between. DNA for the CDR3: TGCAGCGTTGCTGTCAGGGAGTTAGTAGGTGGCTACACCTTC. Encoded protein: CSVAVRELVGGYTF.

This clonotype was seen just once. The chain has TRBV20-1 and TRBJ1-1, with 7 bases identical to TRBD1. There are 13 residues in the CDR3. The junction had 15 bases not matched to a gene; V was cut back by 6 bases and J by 11 bases. Per germline, CDR1 DFQATT and CDR2 SNEGSKA (reference sequence). The CDR3 DNA reads as TGCAGTGCCCTTCAAGGGGGCATGGGTGGGGCTTTCTTT. Amino acids: CSALQGGMGGAFF.

The chain uses TRBV6-5 and TRBJ2-1, with TRBD1 as a possible D gene (5 bases). The CDR3 runs to 13 residues. The V end lost 8 bases, the J end lost 5 bases, and 13 bases lay between the germline ends. Germline CDR1 and CDR2: MNHEY and SVGAGI. The CDR3 loop reads CASGQVGNNEQFF. CDR3 in DNA: TGTGCCAGCGGACAAGTGGGAAACAATGAGCAGTTCTTC.

This rearrangement joins TRBV12-3 or TRBV12-4 to TRBJ2-1, with D unresolved. Trimming removed 1 base at V and 5 bases at J, with 6 bases between. This CDR3 contains 13 residues. The CDR3 nucleotides are TGTGCCAGCAGTTTAGACATGAACAATGAGCAGTTCTTC. Residues: CASSLDMNNEQFF.

V usage is TRBV20-1 and J usage is TRBJ2-7; no reliable D call. The CDR3 runs 12 residues. Germline-derived CDR1 and CDR2 are DFQATT and SNEGSKA (reference sequence). The V end was cut by 5 bases, the J end by 5 bases, with 13 bases between. Here the CDR3 reads CSAPRPDDEQYF. The CDR3 bases are TGCAGTGCTCCGAGACCGGACGACGAGCAGTACTTC.

The chain uses TRBV29-1 and TRBJ1-2; 8 bases map to TRBD1. The CDR3 totals 12 residues. The trim removed 5 bases at V and 7 bases at J, leaving 6 bases unmatched. Germline assignment: CDR1 SQVTM and CDR2 ANQGSEA. The CDR3 protein is CSVWTGPTGYTF. The CDR3 DNA reads as TGCAGCGTTTGGACAGGGCCGACTGGCTACACCTTC.